Below, one T cell receptor (beta chain) is given with its context. The sample originates from a study of Tregs in tolerant kidney transplant recipients. Sequenced by immunoSEQ multiplex PCR; TCRdb stores in-frame clones only, minus some. This sample yields tens of thousands of clones, of which around 90% are seen a single time; 4.5% to 5% belongs to the top ten. This sequence originates from a human donor in good health. Input material: CD8+ T cells from blood.

CDR3 loop: CASADNVKNIQYF. DNA of the CDR3: TGTGCCAGCGCAGACAACGTCAAAAACATTCAGTACTTC. The chain joins TRBV5-6 to TRBJ2-4; D ambiguous. The CDR3 spans 13 residues. Trimming removed 7 bases at V and 3 bases at J, with 11 bases between. Germline CDR1 reads SGHDT; CDR2 reads YYEEEE.